The clone carrying this TCR beta chain has only a few counts. Antigen specificity is unknown. The CDR3 loop spans 21 amino acids. From germline, CDR1 is SQVTM and CDR2 ANQGSEA. The data are from a study of cytomegalovirus exposure and HLA in healthy donors. Study-level results: Altogether, 150 to 200 TCR beta chains were recorded as cytomegalovirus-associated. In a later analysis, a missense DCLRE1C variant was linked to TCR beta V- and J-gene trimming.

This PCR relied on a set of 60 Vbeta primers and 13 Jbeta primers. Measured with immunoSEQ multiplex PCR; TCRdb has only the in-frame clones, and not every one. Of about 120,000 clones in the sample, roughly 71% were seen once. The chain couples TRBV29-1 to TRBJ2-7; the match to TRBD2 covers 11 bases. Sequencing used PBMCs. This TCR was sampled from a woman between 35 and 50 years old in good health and CMV-seropositive. The CDR3 DNA reads TGCAGGTATCATCGCCGGGCGCGCCTACCGTTAGCGGGAGGGACCCCCTACGAGCAGTACTTC. Translating gives CRYHRRARLPLAGGTPYEQYF.